These T cell receptor beta chains were read from a single sample in a study of regulatory T cells in long-lasting Graves disease. TCRdb independently ran MiXCR on the multiplex PCR reads; one entry per CDR3 protein. Found here are roughly 400,000 distinct CDR3 sequences, 21% of them singletons; the top ten hold roughly an eighth. Here the sequenced sample was peripheral blood mononuclear cells (PBMCs), taken when the disease was refractory, from a patient treated with antithyroid drugs. The receptors originated from a female donor with Graves disease. Both conserved end residues are part of each CDR3.

J gene | CDR3 length | V gene | CDR3 protein
TRBJ2-7 | 14 | TRBV5-1 | CASSPGGTVYEQYF
TRBJ1-5 | 18 | TRBV6-1 | CASTNRDKQTGSNQPQHF
TRBJ2-7 | 14 | TRBV5-4 | CASSWTSGSGEQYF
TRBJ1-1 | 11 | TRBV12-3/TRBV12-4 | CASSPDRKAFF
TRBJ2-1 | 19 | TRBV6-1 | CASSDTLSLLAGDGNEQFF
TRBJ2-2 | 15 | TRBV29-1 | CSVGGPATNTGELFF
TRBJ2-3 | 15 | TRBV10-3 | CAISERSGGTDTQYF
TRBJ2-2 | 15 | TRBV25-1 | CASSDPQLAGGELFF
TRBJ1-1 | 14 | TRBV2 | CASSEGDPNTEAFF
TRBJ2-2 | 16 | TRBV7-9 | CASSSTGLAVTGELFF
TRBJ1-5 | 17 | TRBV15 | CATSRDNDPNSNQPQHF
TRBJ2-7 | 14 | TRBV24-1 | CATSPTGDFYEQYF
TRBJ2-1 | 15 | TRBV20-1 | CSAAGRAAQGNEQFF
TRBJ1-5 | 14 | TRBV20-1 | CSARSGGGYQPQHF
TRBJ2-7 | 12 | TRBV28 | CASSSARYEQYF
TRBJ2-2 | 16 | TRBV10-3 | CAISEAAGRNTGELFF
TRBJ2-7 | 13 | TRBV30 | CACWTGPSYEQYF
TRBJ2-7 | 15 | TRBV5-1 | CASSLATGLTYEQYF